This T cell receptor (beta chain) was profiled in a study of CD8 T cells in ankylosing spondylitis. Looked up from germline, CDR1 is LGHNA and CDR2 is YSLEER. The CDR3 runs to 12 residues. Trimming removed 0 bases from V and 5 bases from J, with 5 bases in between. This clonotype was found a few times. As yet, its antigen is unknown. Study results and limitations: Some of the motif variants had earlier been found in reactive arthritis patients' fluid and blood. Disease-linked clones reportedly concentrated significantly in matched ankylosing spondylitis synovial fluid.

Library preparation for TCR beta used quantitative 5'-RACE with molecular barcodes. TCRdb reprocessed the 5' RACE reads via MiXCR and lists one record per CDR3 protein. The sample lists 250,000 or so distinct CDR3 sequences; 15% to 20% were seen once. The sequence derives from a male donor with ankylosing spondylitis or in good health (not recorded which). The chain combines TRBV4-3 with TRBJ2-7; D ambiguous. Sequenced material: blood, either unsorted or a sorted T cell fraction (not recorded which). CDR3 DNA sequence: TGCGCCAGCAGCCAAGATAACGACGAGCAGTACTTC. Translated, it gives CASSQDNDEQYF.